A single sample is the source of the 20 T cell receptor beta chains below, sequenced in a study of T cells after yellow fever vaccination. TCRdb passed the 5' RACE reads through MiXCR, listing each CDR3 protein once. The repertoire consists of 450,000 to 650,000 distinct CDR3 sequences, with about 13% occurring once and the leading ten covering over 11%. Sequencing used PBMCs, obtained on the day of the yellow fever booster vaccination. Receptor source: a man aged 25 to 40 who received the YFV17D yellow fever vaccine.

The rearrangement links TRBV7-2 to TRBJ2-1, with no clear D. CDR3 length equals 12 residues. CDR1 SGHTA and CDR2 FQGNSA come from the germline V gene. Trimming stripped 1 base from V and 12 bases from J, with 10 bases between. This CDR3 is CASSLVPVVQFF. CDR3 in DNA: TGTGCCAGCAGCTTAGTTCCCGTAGTGCAGTTCTTC.

This clonotype was picked up a small number of times. This chain connects TRBV20-1 to TRBJ1-5; possible D gene TRBD1, 6 bases. The CDR3 length is 14 residues. With 3 bases removed from V and 3 bases from J, the gap between germline ends came to 12 bases. Germline assignment: CDR1 DFQATT and CDR2 SNEGSKA (reference sequence). CDR3 amino acids: CSARKGGSNQPQHF. Written as DNA, the CDR3 is TGCAGTGCTAGGAAAGGGGGATCCAATCAGCCCCAGCATTTT.

A few counts support this clonotype. The chain employs TRBV7-3 and TRBJ2-3; 9 bases align to TRBD2. The CDR3 is 15 amino acids. Trimming removed 5 bases from V and 5 bases from J; junction bases left unmatched: 8. Germline CDR1 is SGHTA and CDR2 is FQGTGA. The DNA for the CDR3 is TGTGCCAGCAGCCCCCGACTAGCGGATGTAGATACGCAGTATTTT. Residues: CASSPRLADVDTQYF. Full variable domain (remainder filled in from reference TRBV7-3 and TRBJ2-3): GAGVSQTPSNKVTEKGKYVELRCDPISGHTALYWYRQSLGQGPEFLIYFQGTGAADDSGLPNDRFFAVRPEGSVSTLKIQRTERGDSAVYLCASSPRLADVDTQYFGPGTRLTVL.

This clonotype came up a few times. CDR3 nucleotides: TGTGCCAGCAGTGACACCGCCGAGCAGTACTTC. Its translation is CASSDTAEQYF. J is TRBJ2-7 and V is TRBV25-1; D is uncertain. This CDR3 comprises 11 residues. The germline V gene encodes CDR1 MGHDK and CDR2 SYGVNS. V lost 3 bases, J lost 6 bases, and 6 bases lay in between.

This chain joins TRBV6-1 and TRBJ2-3; 13 nucleotides agree with TRBD2. Germline V gene lookup returns CDR1 MNHNS and CDR2 SASEGT. Trimming removed 8 bases from V and 8 bases from J; junction bases left unmatched: 7. The CDR3 runs to 14 residues. CDR3 bases: TGTGCCAGCGAAGGACTAGCGGGAGTTCTTACGCAGTATTTT. As protein: CASEGLAGVLTQYF.

This clonotype was found many times. V and J are TRBV14 and TRBJ2-3; no clear D. Trimming cost V 0 bases and J 0 bases, with 10 bases left between them. The germline V gene has CDR1 SGHDN and CDR2 FVKESK. There are 16 residues in the CDR3. CDR3 amino acids: CASSQEAEISTDTQYF. In DNA form, the CDR3 reads TGTGCCAGCAGCCAAGAAGCAGAAATTAGCACAGATACGCAGTATTTT.

The CDR3: CASSFNRGLANEKLFF. The CDR3 DNA sequence: TGTGCCAGCAGCTTCAACAGGGGGTTGGCTAATGAAAAACTGTTTTTT. The genes are TRBV7-9 and TRBJ1-4; 8 bases fit TRBD1. The germline V gene has CDR1 SEHNR and CDR2 FQNEAQ (reference sequence). The V segment lost 3 bases and the J segment 3 bases; nucleotides outside the gene matches: 6. The CDR3 consists of 16 residues.

The rearrangement joins TRBV6-1 to TRBJ1-3; 9 bases align to TRBD1. J was trimmed by 2 bases and V by 6 bases; bases with no gene match: 5. This CDR3 spans 15 amino acids. CDR1 and CDR2 (germline): MNHNS, SASEGT. CDR3 bases: TGTGCCAGCAGACCACAGGGGGCGACTGGAAACACCATATATTTT. This codes for CASRPQGATGNTIYF.

This clonotype has a handful of counts. The chain is built from TRBV10-3 and TRBJ2-1; D is perhaps TRBD2 (6 bases). The CDR3 consists of 13 residues. Germline assignment: CDR1 ENHRY and CDR2 SYGVKD. Trimming took off 3 bases at V and 6 bases at J, with 9 bases between the two ends. The CDR3 reads CAISDIAANEQFF. CDR3 DNA sequence: TGTGCCATCAGTGACATAGCGGCCAATGAGCAGTTCTTC.

This clonotype came up once. The chain has TRBV4-2 and TRBJ2-7; D is unresolved. Trimming removed 9 bases at V and 0 bases at J, with 18 bases between. This CDR3 has 15 amino acids. The V gene's germline CDR1 is LGHNA and CDR2 YNFKEQ. CDR3 in DNA: TGTGCCAGGGGATCCAGTCTCCTCTTCTCCTACGAGCAGTACTTC. Protein product: CARGSSLLFSYEQYF.

The rearrangement joins TRBV29-1 to TRBJ2-2; the match to TRBD2 covers 9 bases. With V trimmed by 5 bases and J by 3 bases, 7 bases remained unmatched. Germline-derived CDR1 and CDR2 are SQVTM and ANQGSEA. This CDR3 has 15 amino acids. CDR3 nucleotides: TGCAGCGTTTACACCAGACTAGCGGACACCGGGGAGCTGTTTTTT. It yields the protein CSVYTRLADTGELFF.

J is TRBJ2-3 and V is TRBV6-1, with D perhaps given as TRBD1 or TRBD2 (6 bases each). In germline, CDR1 is MNHNS, CDR2 SASEGT. Trimming shortened V by 4 bases and J by 4 bases, and 15 bases separated the two germline ends. This CDR3 region has 15 residues. The chain's CDR3 is CASSAVRGGSDTQYF. The CDR3 coding sequence is TGTGCCAGCAGTGCGGTCAGGGGAGGTTCAGATACGCAGTATTTT.

There are a few counts of this clonotype. The V call is TRBV7-8, the J call TRBJ2-3; no reliable D call. V lost 0 bases to trimming and J lost 4 bases, with 8 bases between them. The CDR3 sequence is 14 residues long. The germline CDR1 and CDR2 sequences are SGHVS and FQNEAQ. CDR3 loop: CASSLAASSDTQYF. CDR3 sequence (DNA): TGTGCCAGCAGCTTAGCTGCGTCGTCAGATACGCAGTATTTT.

The rearrangement uses TRBV7-2 and TRBJ2-1; 9 bases are shared with TRBD2. J was trimmed by 1 base and V by 5 bases; bases with no gene match: 3. This CDR3 is 15 amino acids long. Germline V gives CDR1 SGHTA, CDR2 FQGNSA. CDR3 nucleotide sequence: TGTGCCAGCAGCAATCTAGCGGGATCCTACAATGAGCAGTTCTTC. Protein: CASSNLAGSYNEQFF.

The V call is TRBV4-3, the J call TRBJ2-1; D is undetermined. Per the germline V gene, CDR1 is LGHNA and CDR2 is YSLEER. The CDR3 extends over 15 amino acids. Trimming left V 3 bases short and J 8 bases short, with 17 bases between. The CDR3 DNA is TGCGCCAGCAGCCAGTATAAGGGCTCCAGGTATGAGCAGTTCTTC. Its translation is CASSQYKGSRYEQFF.

This chain links TRBV30 with TRBJ1-6; D call uncertain. The V gene's germline CDR1 is GTSNPN and CDR2 SVGIG (reference sequence). The CDR3 is 13 residues long. Deletions cut 4 bases from V and 4 bases from J, with 8 bases between. The chain's CDR3 is CAWTTGYNSPLHF. The CDR3 DNA reads TGTGCCTGGACGACGGGGTATAATTCACCCCTCCACTTT.

This clonotype was picked up many times. CDR3 protein: CASSLGQGRYEQYF. In DNA, the CDR3 is TGTGCCAGCAGTCTCGGTCAGGGTAGATACGAGCAGTACTTC. The gene calls are TRBV27 and TRBJ2-7; possibly TRBD1 for D (5 bases). In germline, CDR1 is MNHEY, CDR2 SMNVEV (reference sequence). V dropped 5 bases and J dropped 4 bases, with 15 bases sitting between them. The CDR3 extends over 14 amino acids.

The rearrangement joins TRBV11-1 to TRBJ1-4; D remains unclear. Germline CDR1 is SGHAT and CDR2 is FQDESV (reference sequence). V was cut by 4 bases and J by 8 bases, with 26 bases left in between. The CDR3 covers 18 residues. The CDR3 here is CASSSRLILIDVKEKLFF. CDR3 nucleotides: TGTGCCAGCAGCTCGCGCCTCATACTGATTGATGTTAAGGAAAAACTGTTTTTT.

This clonotype showed up many times. V is TRBV6-1 and J is TRBJ2-7; 9 positions match TRBD1. The CDR3 has 15 residues. Trimming at V came to 3 bases and at J to 3 bases, leaving 6 bases not matched to a gene. Germline loops: CDR1 MNHNS, CDR2 SASEGT. This CDR3 reads CASSEPGQGLYEQYF. CDR3 in DNA: TGTGCCAGCAGTGAGCCGGGACAGGGTCTCTACGAGCAGTACTTC.

This clonotype was found a few times. J is TRBJ2-7 and V is TRBV6-1; D ambiguous. The length of the CDR3 is 14 residues. Trimming pared 6 bases from V and 3 bases from J, leaving 15 bases between. In germline, CDR1 is MNHNS, CDR2 SASEGT. Here the CDR3 DNA reads TGTGCCAGCAGCCTCCTACCCGAGCTCTACGAGCAGTACTTC. Its protein is CASSLLPELYEQYF.